This T cell receptor (beta chain) is drawn from a study of shared clonotypes between healthy human individuals. The CDR3 has 13 amino acids. Germline values: CDR1 SQVTM, CDR2 ANQGSEA. Trimming removed 6 bases from V and 4 bases from J, with 16 bases in between. In the authors' methods: Filtering was not the same, since immunoSEQ gave junction-only sequences without quality scores. The data were produced by immunoSEQ multiplex PCR, yet TCRdb's version contains in-frame clones alone and is incomplete. V and J calls plus clone size are reproduced from that table; the DNA served to infer D and trimming. The sample lists about 2.5 million clones, around 93% occurring once. Regarding this clone: Its matching antigen is unknown.

Points from the study as a whole: As a rule, naive subsets had a larger estimated richness than memory subsets.

The material sequenced was naive CD4+ T cells from PBMCs. As for subset: CD45RA+ positively selected. This receptor was identified in a man aged 18 to 29 in good health. Some clones in this sample may be carry-over from other donors' samples. This chain joins TRBV29-1 and TRBJ2-7, with D perhaps matching TRBD2 (5 bases). Written as DNA, the CDR3 is TGCAGCGTGGGGTTAGAGCGGCCGTACGAGCAGTACTTC. Its protein product is CSVGLERPYEQYF.